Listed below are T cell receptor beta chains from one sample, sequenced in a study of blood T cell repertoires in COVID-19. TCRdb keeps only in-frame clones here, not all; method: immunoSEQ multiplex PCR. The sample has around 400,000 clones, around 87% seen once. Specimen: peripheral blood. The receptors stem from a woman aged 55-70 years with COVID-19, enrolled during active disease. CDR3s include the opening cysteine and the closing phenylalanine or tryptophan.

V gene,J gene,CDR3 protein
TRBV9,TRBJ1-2,CASSPSRANYGYTF
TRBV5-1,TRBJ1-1,CATVLGGENTEAFF
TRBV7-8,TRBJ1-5,CASRQDGNQPQHF
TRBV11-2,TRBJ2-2,CASSPGFDRDRTGELFF
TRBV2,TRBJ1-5,CASSGGSVEQPQHF
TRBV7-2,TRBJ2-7,CASSLVGGGLSEQYF
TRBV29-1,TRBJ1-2,CSVEEGGVEGYTF
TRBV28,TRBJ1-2,CASTGTFDGYTF
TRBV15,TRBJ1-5,CATSRRDGYNQPQHF
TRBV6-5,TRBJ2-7,CASSYYAGLSYEQYF
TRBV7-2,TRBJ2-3,CASTRESSSTDTQYF
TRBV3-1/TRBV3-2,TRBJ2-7,CASSQGTGAYGQYF
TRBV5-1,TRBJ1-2,CASSFVTGDYGYTF
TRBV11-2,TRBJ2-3,CASSLIAGGSDTQYF
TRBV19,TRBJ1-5,CASTISQGNQPQHF
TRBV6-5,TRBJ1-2,CASSPGLIGGYGYTF
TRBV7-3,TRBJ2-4,CASSPTTGSAIQYF
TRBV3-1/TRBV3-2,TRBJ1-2,CASSPWDRGIGYTF
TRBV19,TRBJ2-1,CASNSGRQNNEQFF
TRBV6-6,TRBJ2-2,CASSSGGKRTGELFF
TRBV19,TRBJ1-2,CASKAGPSPAEGYTF
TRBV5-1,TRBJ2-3,CASSSLLAGAVDTQYF
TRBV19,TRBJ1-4,CASNRDRGEKLFF
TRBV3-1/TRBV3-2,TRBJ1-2,CASSQGQGLYTF
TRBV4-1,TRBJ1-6,CASSQEGAGGTPLHF
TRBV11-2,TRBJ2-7,CASSLDRTYEQYF
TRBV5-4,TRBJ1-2,CASSLNRGNYGYTF
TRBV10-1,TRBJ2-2,CASSESPYSSRNTGELFF
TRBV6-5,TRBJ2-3,CASSLLGGDTDTQYF
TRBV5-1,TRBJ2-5,CASSDRTGGETQYF
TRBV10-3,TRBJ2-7,CAISESGGRPAYEQYF
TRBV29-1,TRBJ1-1,CSVDSGGTEAFF
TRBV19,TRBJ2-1,CASSRWTSGVYNEQFF
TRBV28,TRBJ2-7,CASSWSTGFGYEQYF
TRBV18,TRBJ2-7,CASSPTSRTSGSYEQYF
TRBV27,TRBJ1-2,CASSSGGLIYGYTF
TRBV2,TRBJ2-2,CAASSGNTGELFF
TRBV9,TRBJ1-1,CASTPLQLNTEAFF
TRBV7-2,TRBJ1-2,CASSLLNDYGYTF
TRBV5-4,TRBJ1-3,CASSLGTGAGNTIYF
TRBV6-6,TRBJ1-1,CASSPRQGLEGTEAFF
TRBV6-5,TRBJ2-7,CASRRTGLGYEQYF
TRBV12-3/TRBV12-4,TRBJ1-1,CASSLQGNTEAFF
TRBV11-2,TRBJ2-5,CASSPWTGETQYF
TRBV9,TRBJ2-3,CASSVGSSGGRGTDTQYF
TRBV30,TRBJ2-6,CARTSWQGSLSGANVLTF
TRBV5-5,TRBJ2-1,CASSYQQRLAGGREQFF
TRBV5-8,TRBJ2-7,CASSLWGGASYEQYF
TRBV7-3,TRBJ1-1,CASSQSGTGGVAFF
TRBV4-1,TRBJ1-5,CASSQEEGQPQHF
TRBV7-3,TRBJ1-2,CASSPGLEGVGYTF
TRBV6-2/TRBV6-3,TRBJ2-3,CASSYPAVPGTDTQYF
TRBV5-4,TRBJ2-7,CASSLEGYEQYF
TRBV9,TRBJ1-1,CASSPRPNTEAFF
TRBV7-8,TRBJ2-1,CASSYRQGAPYNEQFF
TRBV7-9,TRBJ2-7,CASSPGQSYEQYF